The clone carrying this T cell receptor (beta chain) is a singleton in its sample. Profiled with immunoSEQ multiplex PCR; TCRdb holds only in-frame clones, not every one. The profile shows over 85,000 clones, over 75% of them singletons. These data belong to a study of blood T cell repertoires in COVID-19. About the research overall: Acute and convalescent COVID-19 samples came from the United States, Italy and Spain. Sample material is recorded as cDNA or gDNA derived from T cells, B-cell-depleted T cells, or PBMCs.

V lost 3 bases and J lost 5; bases outside the gene matches: 9. The CDR3 runs 16 residues. Germline lookup yields CDR1 SGDLS and CDR2 YYNGEE. The clonotype was recovered from a man aged 55 to 70 with acute or convalescent COVID-19. The chain carries TRBV9 and TRBJ2-5; TRBD2 aligns across 11 bases. Sample: peripheral blood. CDR3 region: CASSADTSGRRETQYF. CDR3 in DNA: TGTGCCAGCAGCGCGGATACTAGCGGGAGAAGGGAGACCCAGTACTTC.